A selection of T cell receptor beta chains follows, all from one sample in a study of blood T cell repertoires in COVID-19. The protocol was immunoSEQ multiplex PCR, while the TCRdb copy is restricted to in-frame clones and leaves out a portion. Of about 110,000 clones listed, around 90% are singletons. Material: peripheral blood. The receptors shown here come from a woman aged 45-59 years with acute or convalescent COVID-19. Each CDR3 is given with its conserved first and last residue. The order of the fields is J gene, D gene, clone size, V gene, CDR3 DNA, CDR3 protein. A D gene is named only where the DNA matches it firmly. Not all rows give a size; the values are once, few, many and, for expanded clones, a class.

j_call: TRBJ2-7; d_call: -; clone_size: -; v_call: TRBV7-2; cdr3_nt: TGTGCCAGCAGTCGCACAGGGACCCGCTCCTACGAGCAGTACTTC; cdr3_aa: CASSRTGTRSYEQYF
j_call: TRBJ2-5; d_call: -; clone_size: -; v_call: TRBV2; cdr3_nt: TGTGCCAGCAGTGAGTTGTCAGGGAAAGAGACCCAGTACTTC; cdr3_aa: CASSELSGKETQYF
j_call: TRBJ1-4; d_call: -; clone_size: -; v_call: TRBV10-2; cdr3_nt: TGCGCCAGCAGCCAGGCAACTAATGAAAAACTGTTTTTT; cdr3_aa: CASSQATNEKLFF
j_call: TRBJ2-7; d_call: TRBD1; clone_size: -; v_call: TRBV7-6; cdr3_nt: TGTGCCAGCAGCTTACAAACAGGGGGCCCCTACGAGCAGTACTTC; cdr3_aa: CASSLQTGGPYEQYF
j_call: TRBJ2-1; d_call: TRBD1; clone_size: -; v_call: TRBV30; cdr3_nt: TGTGCCTGGAGTGTACAGGGGAATGAGCAGTTCTTC; cdr3_aa: CAWSVQGNEQFF
j_call: TRBJ1-2; d_call: -; clone_size: -; v_call: TRBV13; cdr3_nt: TGTGCCAGCAGCTTAGGCCAAGGCATCGGGAATTATGGCTACACCTTC; cdr3_aa: CASSLGQGIGNYGYTF
j_call: TRBJ1-3; d_call: -; clone_size: many; v_call: TRBV19; cdr3_nt: TGTGCCAGTAGTCTCAGGACTTCTGGAAACACCATATATTTT; cdr3_aa: CASSLRTSGNTIYF
j_call: TRBJ1-2; d_call: -; clone_size: -; v_call: TRBV5-1; cdr3_nt: TGCGCCAGCAGCAGCTCGGGACTAGCTAACTATGGCTACACCTTC; cdr3_aa: CASSSSGLANYGYTF
j_call: TRBJ2-4; d_call: -; clone_size: -; v_call: TRBV21-1; cdr3_nt: TGTGCCAGCAGCAAAGGCAGGGCGCTAGCCAAAAACATTCAGTACTTC; cdr3_aa: CASSKGRALAKNIQYF
j_call: TRBJ1-1; d_call: -; clone_size: -; v_call: TRBV7-9; cdr3_nt: TGTGCCACCCACACAGGAGAGAACACTGAAGCTTTCTTT; cdr3_aa: CATHTGENTEAFF
j_call: TRBJ2-7; d_call: -; clone_size: -; v_call: TRBV5-6; cdr3_nt: TGTGCCAGCAGCCGGTTCCCATCCGAGCAGTACTTC; cdr3_aa: CASSRFPSEQYF
j_call: TRBJ2-1; d_call: -; clone_size: -; v_call: TRBV14; cdr3_nt: TGTGCCAGCAGCCAAGAAGGGATTTTTAGGGGGAATGAGCAGTTCTTC; cdr3_aa: CASSQEGIFRGNEQFF
j_call: TRBJ2-7; d_call: -; clone_size: once; v_call: TRBV5-1; cdr3_nt: TGCGCCAGCAGCTCTGGACAGCCTGGCTCCTACGAGCAGTACTTC; cdr3_aa: CASSSGQPGSYEQYF
j_call: TRBJ1-2; d_call: -; clone_size: -; v_call: TRBV7-2; cdr3_nt: TGTGCCAGCAGCTTAGCCGGGACAAACTATGGCTACACCTTC; cdr3_aa: CASSLAGTNYGYTF
j_call: TRBJ1-2; d_call: TRBD1; clone_size: -; v_call: TRBV5-1; cdr3_nt: TGCGCCAGCAGCTTCCCGGGACAGGGGGACTTCTATGGCTACACCTTC; cdr3_aa: CASSFPGQGDFYGYTF
j_call: TRBJ2-3; d_call: TRBD1; clone_size: -; v_call: TRBV24-1; cdr3_nt: TGTGCCACCAGTGGCGCGACAGGGGCCGGTGATACGCAGTATTTT; cdr3_aa: CATSGATGAGDTQYF
j_call: TRBJ1-4; d_call: TRBD1; clone_size: once; v_call: TRBV4-1; cdr3_nt: TGCGCCAGCAGCCAAGGGGACAGCTCGAATGAAAAACTGTTTTTT; cdr3_aa: CASSQGDSSNEKLFF
j_call: TRBJ2-3; d_call: -; clone_size: -; v_call: TRBV5-4; cdr3_nt: TGTGCCAGCAGCTATAGCGGAAACACAGATACGCAGTATTTT; cdr3_aa: CASSYSGNTDTQYF
j_call: TRBJ2-3; d_call: TRBD2; clone_size: -; v_call: TRBV24-1; cdr3_nt: TGTGCCACCATTTTGGGACTAGCGGGAGGGCCGGGCACAGATACGCAGTATTTT; cdr3_aa: CATILGLAGGPGTDTQYF
j_call: TRBJ1-2; d_call: -; clone_size: -; v_call: TRBV28; cdr3_nt: TGTGCCAGCAATTGGGGCGGTGATGGCTACACCTTC; cdr3_aa: CASNWGGDGYTF
j_call: TRBJ2-5; d_call: -; clone_size: -; v_call: TRBV13; cdr3_nt: TGTGCCAGCAGCTTCTTCCAGGGGGAGACCCAGTACTTC; cdr3_aa: CASSFFQGETQYF
j_call: TRBJ1-3; d_call: -; clone_size: -; v_call: TRBV30; cdr3_nt: TGTGCCTGGGACACATTCTCTGGAAACACCATATATTTT; cdr3_aa: CAWDTFSGNTIYF
j_call: TRBJ2-3; d_call: -; clone_size: -; v_call: TRBV24-1; cdr3_nt: TGTGCCACCAGTGATTTAGTTCGAGGGCGCACAGATACGCAGTATTTT; cdr3_aa: CATSDLVRGRTDTQYF
j_call: TRBJ1-2; d_call: -; clone_size: -; v_call: TRBV20-1; cdr3_nt: TGCAGTGCTAGTGGAGGGCGAGGCTACACCTTC; cdr3_aa: CSASGGRGYTF
j_call: TRBJ2-6; d_call: TRBD1; clone_size: -; v_call: TRBV18; cdr3_nt: TGTGCCAGCTCCCTAACCGGGACAGGGTCCTCTGGGGCCAACGTCCTGACTTTC; cdr3_aa: CASSLTGTGSSGANVLTF